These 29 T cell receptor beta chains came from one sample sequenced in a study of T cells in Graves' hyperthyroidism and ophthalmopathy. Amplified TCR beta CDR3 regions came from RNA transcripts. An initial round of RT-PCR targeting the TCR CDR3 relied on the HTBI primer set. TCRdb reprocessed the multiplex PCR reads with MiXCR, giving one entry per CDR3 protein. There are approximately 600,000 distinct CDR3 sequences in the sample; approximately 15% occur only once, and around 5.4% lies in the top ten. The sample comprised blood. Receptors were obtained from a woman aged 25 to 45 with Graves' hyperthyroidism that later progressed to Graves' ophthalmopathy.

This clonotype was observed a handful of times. As DNA, the CDR3 is TGTGCCAGCAGCTTAGGTTGGGGGCCCCGATCGAGCCTGTTTTTT. Its protein is CASSLGWGPRSSLFF. This sequence joins TRBV7-6 and TRBJ2-2, with a tentative D call TRBD1 (6 bases). From germline, CDR1 is SGHVS and CDR2 FNYEAQ. The CDR3 consists of 15 residues. Trimming removed 1 base from V and 14 bases from J, with 20 bases in between.

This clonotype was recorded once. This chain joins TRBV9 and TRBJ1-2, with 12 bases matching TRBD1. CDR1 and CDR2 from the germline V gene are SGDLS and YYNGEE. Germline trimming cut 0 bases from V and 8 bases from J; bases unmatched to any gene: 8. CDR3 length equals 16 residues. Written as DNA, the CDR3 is TGTGCCAGCAGCGTAGACTTGGGACAGGGGGCGCGAGGCTACACCTTC. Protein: CASSVDLGQGARGYTF.

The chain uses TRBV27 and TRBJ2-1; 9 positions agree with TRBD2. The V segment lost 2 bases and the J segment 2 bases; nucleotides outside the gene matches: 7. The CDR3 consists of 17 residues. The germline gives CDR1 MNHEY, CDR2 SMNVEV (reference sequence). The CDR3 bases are TGTGCCAGCAGTTTAAGGCCTAGCGGGAATACCTACAATGAGCAGTTCTTC. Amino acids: CASSLRPSGNTYNEQFF.

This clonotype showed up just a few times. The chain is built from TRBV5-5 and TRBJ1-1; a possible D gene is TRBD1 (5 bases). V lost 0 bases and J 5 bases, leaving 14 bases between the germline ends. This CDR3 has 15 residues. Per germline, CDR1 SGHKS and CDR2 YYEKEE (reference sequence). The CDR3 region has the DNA TGTGCCAGCAGCTTGGAGGGAGGCGGGGGGACTGAAGCTTTCTTT. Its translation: CASSLEGGGGTEAFF.

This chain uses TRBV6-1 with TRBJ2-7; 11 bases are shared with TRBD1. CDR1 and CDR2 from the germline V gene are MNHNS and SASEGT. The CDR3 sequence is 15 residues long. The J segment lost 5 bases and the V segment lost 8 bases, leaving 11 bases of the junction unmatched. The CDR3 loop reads CASGGGTGGYNEQYF. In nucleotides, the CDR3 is TGTGCCAGCGGGGGAGGGACAGGGGGGTATAACGAGCAGTACTTC.

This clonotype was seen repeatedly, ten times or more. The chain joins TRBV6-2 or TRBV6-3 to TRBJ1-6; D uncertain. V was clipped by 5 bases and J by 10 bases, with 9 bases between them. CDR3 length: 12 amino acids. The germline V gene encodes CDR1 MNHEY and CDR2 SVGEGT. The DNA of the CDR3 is TGTGCCAGCAGTGAGCGGGCGTCACCCCTCCACTTT. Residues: CASSERASPLHF.

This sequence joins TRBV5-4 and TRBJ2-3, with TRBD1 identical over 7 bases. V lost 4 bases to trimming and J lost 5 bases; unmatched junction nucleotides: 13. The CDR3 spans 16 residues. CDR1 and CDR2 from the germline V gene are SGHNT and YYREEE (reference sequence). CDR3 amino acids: CASSPLGQEQGDTQYF. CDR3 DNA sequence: TGTGCCAGCAGCCCCCTCGGACAGGAGCAGGGAGATACGCAGTATTTT.

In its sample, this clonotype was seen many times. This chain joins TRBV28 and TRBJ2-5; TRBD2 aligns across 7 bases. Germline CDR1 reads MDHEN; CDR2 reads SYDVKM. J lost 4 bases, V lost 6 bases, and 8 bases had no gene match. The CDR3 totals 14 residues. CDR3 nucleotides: TGTGCCAGCAGGTTAGCGGGTGATGGAGAGACCCAGTACTTC. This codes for CASRLAGDGETQYF.

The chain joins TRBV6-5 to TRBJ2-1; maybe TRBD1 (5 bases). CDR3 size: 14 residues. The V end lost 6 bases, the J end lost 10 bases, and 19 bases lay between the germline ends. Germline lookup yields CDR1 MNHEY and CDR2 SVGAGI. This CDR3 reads CASRRRQLTPEQFF. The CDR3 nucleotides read TGTGCCAGCAGAAGAAGACAGTTGACGCCCGAGCAGTTCTTC.

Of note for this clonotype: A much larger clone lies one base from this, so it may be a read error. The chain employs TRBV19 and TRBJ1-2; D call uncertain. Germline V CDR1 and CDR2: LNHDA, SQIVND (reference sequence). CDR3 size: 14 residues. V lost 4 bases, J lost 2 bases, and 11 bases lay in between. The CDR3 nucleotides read TGTGCCAGTAGTAAAGAGGCGAACAACTATGGCTACACCTTC. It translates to CASSKEANNYGYTF.

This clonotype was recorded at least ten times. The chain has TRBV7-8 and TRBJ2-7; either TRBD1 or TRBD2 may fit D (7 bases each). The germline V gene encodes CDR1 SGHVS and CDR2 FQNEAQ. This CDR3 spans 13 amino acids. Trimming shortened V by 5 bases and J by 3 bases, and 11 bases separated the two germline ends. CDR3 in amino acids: CASSPGGDYEQYF. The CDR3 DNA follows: TGTGCCAGCAGCCCAGGGGGGGACTACGAGCAGTACTTC.

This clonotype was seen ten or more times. The CDR3 spells CASSEISSRESAFF. DNA of the CDR3: TGTGCCAGCAGTGAGATTAGTTCGCGGGAATCAGCTTTCTTT. The rearrangement joins TRBV6-1 to TRBJ1-1; D gene uncertain. The CDR3 loop spans 14 amino acids. Germline V gene data show CDR1 as MNHNS and CDR2 as SASEGT. V gave up 3 bases and J gave up 10 bases, with 18 bases separating them.

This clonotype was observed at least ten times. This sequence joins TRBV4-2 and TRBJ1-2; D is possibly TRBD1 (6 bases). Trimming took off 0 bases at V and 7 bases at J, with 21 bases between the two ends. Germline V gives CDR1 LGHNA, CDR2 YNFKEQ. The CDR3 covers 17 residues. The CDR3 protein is CASSQEGNLGGYCGYTF. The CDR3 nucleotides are TGTGCCAGCAGCCAAGAGGGGAATTTAGGGGGTTACTGTGGCTACACCTTC.

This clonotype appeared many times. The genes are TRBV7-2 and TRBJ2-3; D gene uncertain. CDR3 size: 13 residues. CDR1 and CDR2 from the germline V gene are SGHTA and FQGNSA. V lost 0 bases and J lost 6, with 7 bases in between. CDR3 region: CASSLASGDTQYF. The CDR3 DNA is TGTGCCAGCAGCTTAGCTTCCGGTGATACGCAGTATTTT.

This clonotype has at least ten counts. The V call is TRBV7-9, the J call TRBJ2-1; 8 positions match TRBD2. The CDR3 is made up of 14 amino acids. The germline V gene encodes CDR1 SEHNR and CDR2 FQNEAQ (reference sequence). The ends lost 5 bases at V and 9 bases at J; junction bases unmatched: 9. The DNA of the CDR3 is TGTGCCAGCAGCCCGGGACTAGAGAGAAGTGAGCAGTTCTTC. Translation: CASSPGLERSEQFF.

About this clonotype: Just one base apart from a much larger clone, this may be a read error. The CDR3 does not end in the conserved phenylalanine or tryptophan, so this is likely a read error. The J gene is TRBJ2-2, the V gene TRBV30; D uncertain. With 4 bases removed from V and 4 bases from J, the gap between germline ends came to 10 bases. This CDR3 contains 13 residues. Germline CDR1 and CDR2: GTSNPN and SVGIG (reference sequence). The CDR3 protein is CAWKWSGTGELFL. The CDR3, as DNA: TGTGCCTGGAAGTGGAGTGGCACCGGGGAGCTGTTTTTG.

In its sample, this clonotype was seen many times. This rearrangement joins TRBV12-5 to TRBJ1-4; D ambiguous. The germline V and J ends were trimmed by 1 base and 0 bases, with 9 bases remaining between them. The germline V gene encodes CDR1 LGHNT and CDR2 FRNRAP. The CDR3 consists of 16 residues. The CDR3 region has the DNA TGTGCTAGTGGTTTGGCGATCGGGGCAACTAATGAAAAACTGTTTTTT. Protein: CASGLAIGATNEKLFF.

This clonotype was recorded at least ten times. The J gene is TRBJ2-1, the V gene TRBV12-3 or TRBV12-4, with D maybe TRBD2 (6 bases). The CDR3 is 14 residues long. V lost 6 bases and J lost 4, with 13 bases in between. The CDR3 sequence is CASSRDSVYNEQFF. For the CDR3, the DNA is TGTGCCAGCAGCCGGGACTCAGTTTACAATGAGCAGTTCTTC.

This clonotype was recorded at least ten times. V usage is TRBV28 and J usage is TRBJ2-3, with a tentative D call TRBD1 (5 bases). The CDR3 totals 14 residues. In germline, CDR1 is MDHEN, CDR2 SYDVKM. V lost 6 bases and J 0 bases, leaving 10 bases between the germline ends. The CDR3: CASSHRTSTDTQYF. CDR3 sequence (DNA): TGTGCCAGCAGCCACAGGACAAGCACAGATACGCAGTATTTT.

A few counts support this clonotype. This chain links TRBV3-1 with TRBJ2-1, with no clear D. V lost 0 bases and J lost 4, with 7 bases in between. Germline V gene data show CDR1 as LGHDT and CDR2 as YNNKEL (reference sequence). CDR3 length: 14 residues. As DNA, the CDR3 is TGTGCCAGCAGCCAAGAATGGCGTTACAATGAGCAGTTCTTC. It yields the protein CASSQEWRYNEQFF.

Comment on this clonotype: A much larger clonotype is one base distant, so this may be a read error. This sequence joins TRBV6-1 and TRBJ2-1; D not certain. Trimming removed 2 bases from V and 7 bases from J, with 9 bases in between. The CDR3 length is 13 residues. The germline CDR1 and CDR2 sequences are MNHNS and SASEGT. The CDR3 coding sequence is TGTGCCAGCAGTGAAAGGGAAGAGAATGAGCAGTTCTTC. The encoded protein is CASSEREENEQFF.

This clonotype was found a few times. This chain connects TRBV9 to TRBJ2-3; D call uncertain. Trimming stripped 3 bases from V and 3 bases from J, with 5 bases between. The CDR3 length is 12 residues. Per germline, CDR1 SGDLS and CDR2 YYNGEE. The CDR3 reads CASSARTDTQYF. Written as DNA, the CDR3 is TGTGCCAGCAGCGCACGGACAGATACGCAGTATTTT.

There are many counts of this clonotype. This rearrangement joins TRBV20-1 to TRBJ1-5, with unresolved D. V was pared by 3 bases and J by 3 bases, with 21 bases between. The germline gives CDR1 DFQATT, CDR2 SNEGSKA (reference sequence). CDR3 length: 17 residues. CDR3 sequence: CSASSSSLAFDNQPQHF. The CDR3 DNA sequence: TGCAGTGCTAGTTCAAGTTCTCTAGCATTCGACAATCAGCCCCAGCATTTT.

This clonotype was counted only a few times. CDR3 sequence: CSAKETDTQYF. The CDR3 nucleotides read TGCAGTGCTAAAGAGACAGATACGCAGTATTTT. J is TRBJ2-3 and V is TRBV20-1; D ambiguous. The CDR3 extends over 11 amino acids. Germline loops: CDR1 DFQATT, CDR2 SNEGSKA (reference sequence). V lost 4 bases, J lost 3 bases, and 5 bases lay in between.

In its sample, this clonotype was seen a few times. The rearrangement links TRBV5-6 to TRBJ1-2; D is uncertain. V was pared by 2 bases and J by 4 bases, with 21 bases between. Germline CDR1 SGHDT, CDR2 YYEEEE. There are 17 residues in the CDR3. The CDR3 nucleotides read TGTGCCAGCAGCTTTTGGGTTTTGCCCTCGAAACTCTATGGCTACACCTTC. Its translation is CASSFWVLPSKLYGYTF.

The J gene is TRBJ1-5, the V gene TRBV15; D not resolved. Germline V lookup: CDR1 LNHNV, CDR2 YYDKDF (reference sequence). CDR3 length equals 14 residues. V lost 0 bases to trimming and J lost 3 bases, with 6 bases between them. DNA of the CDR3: TGTGCCACCAGCAGAGATAGGTCCAATCAGCCCCAGCATTTT. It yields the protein CATSRDRSNQPQHF.

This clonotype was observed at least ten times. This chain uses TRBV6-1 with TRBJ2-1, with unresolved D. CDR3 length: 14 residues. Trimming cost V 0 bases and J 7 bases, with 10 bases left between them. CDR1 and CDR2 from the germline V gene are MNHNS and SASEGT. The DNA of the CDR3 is TGTGCCAGCAGTGAAGCGGGAATTCGTAATGAGCAGTTCTTC. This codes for CASSEAGIRNEQFF.

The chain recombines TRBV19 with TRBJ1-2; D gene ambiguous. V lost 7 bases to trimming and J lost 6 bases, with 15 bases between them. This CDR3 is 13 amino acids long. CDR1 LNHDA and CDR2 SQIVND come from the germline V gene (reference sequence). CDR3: CASTRGPRDGYTF. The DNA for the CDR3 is TGTGCCAGTACTCGGGGTCCTAGGGATGGCTACACCTTC.

CDR3: CATSRARLAGDTQYF. The DNA for the CDR3 is TGTGCCACCAGCAGAGCCCGCCTAGCGGGAGATACGCAGTATTTT. The chain carries TRBV15 and TRBJ2-3; 8 nucleotides line up with TRBD2. There are 15 residues in the CDR3. V lost 1 base to trimming and J lost 5 bases; unmatched junction nucleotides: 5. Germline V gene sequence: CDR1 LNHNV, CDR2 YYDKDF (reference sequence).